These 4 T cell receptor beta chains came from one sample sequenced in a study of graft-versus-host responses after intestinal transplantation (dated by TCRdb to the early 2020s). Libraries were prepared through the immunoSEQ multiplex PCR assay. TCRdb took over this immuneACCESS table, retaining in-frame rearrangements with V and J assigned. Such tables are incomplete; in checked studies, under half of the missing clones stem from an unresolved V gene, and the remainder is unexplained. This sample has about 29,000 clones in its table, and 70% to 90% of those were observed once. In total, the top ten clones hold under 14% of the sample. The sample here was PBMCs, taken nearly 470 days after intestinal transplantation. These receptors were obtained from a human patient who received an intestinal transplant, so some T cells may come from the graft donor.

The chain uses TRBV18 and TRBJ2-2; D uncertain. The CDR3 has 14 amino acids. CDR1 is KGHSH, CDR2 LQKENI, per germline. Trimming removed 3 bases from V and 0 bases from J, with 5 bases in between. This CDR3 is CASSPTANTGELFF. CDR3 bases: TGTGCCAGCTCACCCACAGCGAACACCGGGGAGCTGTTTTTT.

The J gene is TRBJ1-1, the V gene TRBV28; 7 bases fit TRBD1. The CDR3 loop spans 18 amino acids. The germline CDR1 and CDR2 sequences are MDHEN and SYDVKM. V shed 6 bases and J 0 bases; nucleotides not matched to a gene: 16. CDR3 nucleotide sequence: TGTGCCAGCAGCCTAACTGACAGGGCCTCTCGCATGAACACTGAAGCTTTCTTT. The encoded protein is CASSLTDRASRMNTEAFF.

The rearrangement uses TRBV28 and TRBJ2-3; D is ambiguous. The length of the CDR3 is 14 residues. V was clipped by 8 bases and J by 3 bases, with 15 bases between them. The germline CDR1 and CDR2 sequences are MDHEN and SYDVKM. CDR3 in DNA: TGTGCCAGCGGGCGTGGGGAACCTACAGATACGCAGTATTTT. It encodes CASGRGEPTDTQYF.

Comments on this clone: The junction and the germline gene differ at one end; a read error may be behind it. The J gene is TRBJ1-5, the V gene TRBV4-1; D unclear. The CDR3 sequence is 14 residues long. Looked up from germline, CDR1 is MGHRA and CDR2 is YSYEKL. The CDR3 DNA follows: TGTGCCAGCAGCCAAGACGATAGCAATCAGCCCCAGCATTTT. This translates into CASSQDDSNQPQHF.